This paragraph reports one TCR beta chain. Its cognate antigen is unknown. Patients had CD4+ T-LGLL, from Padova, Helsinki and Shinshu. Depending on availability, patient cells were bead-separated fractions or unselected PBMC. Germline CDR1 and CDR2: MRHNA and SNTAGT. The trim removed 2 bases at V and 8 bases at J, leaving 9 bases unmatched. The CDR3 has 16 amino acids. The repertoire was sequenced with immunoSEQ multiplex PCR; TCRdb's copy has only in-frame clones and lacks some. The table shows around 10,000 clones, with around 85% occurring only once. The data were obtained in a study of STAT5B mutations in CD4+ large granular lymphocyte leukemia. Points from the study as a whole: No patients shared main leukemic clonotypes, though roughly 25% appeared at low frequency elsewhere. TRBV06-family usage was enriched in top patient clones (8/27) versus controls (2/35).

The chain links TRBV6-4 to TRBJ1-2, with TRBD1 matching 12 bases. The sequence derives from a man aged 55 to 70 with CD4+ T-cell large granular lymphocyte leukemia. The sequenced material came from PBMCs. The CDR3 is CASSDDFGTGGVGYTF. The DNA of the CDR3 is TGTGCCAGCAGTGACGATTTCGGGACAGGGGGCGTCGGCTACACCTTC.